This T cell receptor (beta chain) was sequenced during a study of blood T cell repertoires in COVID-19. In the study overall: PBMCs, B-cell-depleted T cells, or T cells were the source of the cDNA or gDNA that made up the material.

The repertoire was sequenced with immunoSEQ multiplex PCR; TCRdb's copy has only in-frame clones and lacks some. The sample shows 110,000 to 150,000 clones, around 82% of them seen only once. CDR1 is LNHDA, CDR2 SQIVND, per germline (reference sequence). CDR3 length: 18 residues. Trimming removed 5 bases at V and 5 bases at J, with 27 bases between. The gene calls are TRBV19 and TRBJ1-1; possibly TRBD1 for D (6 bases). This TCR was recovered from a human donor in a cohort sampled during active COVID-19. Sequencing was done on a sample of peripheral blood. The CDR3 sequence is CASSLPAGSGALVTEAFF. The CDR3 DNA is TGTGCCAGTAGTCTACCCGCCGGATCAGGGGCTTTGGTGACTGAAGCTTTCTTT.